Given below is one T cell receptor (beta chain) in context. Germline CDR1 reads MNHEY; CDR2 reads SVGEGT. J gave up 5 bases and V 2 bases, and 10 bases lay outside the gene matches. The CDR3 is made up of 17 amino acids. The sample originates from a study of CD8 T cells in ankylosing spondylitis. TCRdb reprocessed the 5' RACE reads via MiXCR and lists one record per CDR3 protein. Of roughly 180,000 distinct CDR3 sequences listed, around 8.9% are singletons. The sequence was obtained from a female donor with ankylosing spondylitis or in good health (not recorded which). The chain couples TRBV6-2 or TRBV6-3 to TRBJ2-1; 9 positions match TRBD2. What was sequenced was blood, either unsorted or a sorted T cell fraction (not recorded which). CDR3 bases: TGTGCCAGCAGTTACGGGGCGGGAGGGCCATCCAACAATGAGCAGTTCTTC. Amino acids: CASSYGAGGPSNNEQFF.